The following is a TCR beta chain sequence with its context. Its target is not known. The data stem from a study of graft-versus-host responses after intestinal transplantation. Study overall: Uniformly, recipients were administered anti-thymocyte globulin induction with subsequent tacrolimus and steroids for 2 to 3 years.

Assay used: immunoSEQ multiplex PCR; TCRdb lists only in-frame clones, some missing. The sample holds tens of thousands of clones; about 94% are singletons and the top ten take roughly 0.17%. The CDR3 spans 14 residues. The ends were cut back, 7 bases at V and 4 bases at J, with 16 bases in the middle. CDR1 and CDR2 (germline): MNHNY, SVGAGI (reference sequence). The starting material was unstimulated CD4+ T cells sorted from spleen or lymph node cells, obtained before transplant. V usage is TRBV6-6 and J usage is TRBJ1-2; D is ambiguous. The receptor's source is a human donor who was the organ donor for an intestinal transplant. CDR3 residues: CASTAPGRVYGYTF. The CDR3 DNA is TGTGCCAGCACGGCCCCAGGCCGCGTCTATGGCTACACCTTC.